This TCR beta chain was sequenced during a study of blood T cell repertoires in COVID-19. The CDR3 extends over 15 amino acids. Germline CDR1 and CDR2: LNHDA and SQIVND (reference sequence). Trimming cost V 3 bases and J 2 bases; bases outside gene matches: 1. Assay used: immunoSEQ multiplex PCR; TCRdb lists only in-frame clones, some missing. Here the sample spans around 50,000 clones, 86% being singletons. This chain links TRBV19 with TRBJ2-7; 13 bases match TRBD2. This clonotype originated in a woman aged 55 to 70 with acute or convalescent COVID-19. Sequences were obtained from peripheral blood. The DNA of the CDR3 is TGTGCCAGTAGTATCGGGACTAGCGGGACCTACGAGCAGTACTTC. Protein sequence: CASSIGTSGTYEQYF. The variable domain in full, completed from reference TRBV19 and TRBJ2-7, reads DGGITQSPKYLFRKEGQNVTLSCEQNLNHDAMYWYRQDPGQGLRLIYYSQIVNDFQKGDIAEGYSVSREKKESFPLTVTSAQKNPTAFYLCASSIGTSGTYEQYFGPGTRLTVT.